This T cell receptor beta chain was recorded in a study of blood T cell repertoires in COVID-19. Study as a whole: T cells, B-cell-depleted T cells, or PBMCs supplied cDNA or gDNA.

As processed by the authors: Estimates of nucleated cell counts were drawn from the amplification of reference gene primers. Profiled with immunoSEQ multiplex PCR; TCRdb holds only in-frame clones, not every one. The DNA was the basis for D and trimming; V, J and clone size are from that table. This table holds 180,000 or so clones, approximately 80% found once. Each participant's cohort was designated according to participant-reported clinical history. This CDR3 comprises 13 residues. V lost 7 bases and J lost 8, with 17 bases in between. The chain couples TRBV12-3 or TRBV12-4 to TRBJ1-2; the D gene is possibly TRBD1 (5 bases). Sequenced material: PBMCs or T cells enriched from blood (not recorded which). The sequence was obtained from a man aged 60-69 years who had been exposed to COVID-19. The CDR3 DNA follows: TGTGCCAGCAACCTACAGGCCGGTAGGGGCTACACCTTC. Translating it yields CASNLQAGRGYTF.